The sequence of this T cell receptor beta chain was determined in a study of tumor-infiltrating lymphocytes in oesophageal squamous cell carcinoma. V was trimmed by 1 base and J by 0 bases, leaving 7 bases between them. Germline V gene data show CDR1 as SGHTA and CDR2 as FQGNSA. The CDR3 covers 15 residues. TCRdb used MiXCR to reprocess the PCR reads, holding one entry per CDR3 protein. This sample has about 19,000 distinct CDR3 sequences, with 40% found just once. The material sequenced was blood. The genes are TRBV7-2 and TRBJ2-1; D not certain. The source is a male donor with esophageal squamous cell carcinoma. CDR3 nucleotides: TGTGCCAGCAGCTTAGACGCGAGCTCCTACAATGAGCAGTTCTTC. Protein sequence: CASSLDASSYNEQFF.